This T cell receptor (beta chain) was found in a study of T cell changes during pregnancy in multiple sclerosis. Here immunoSEQ multiplex PCR was the method, and the copy in TCRdb shows in-frame clones only, minus some. The table records 39,000 or so clones, 94% of them present only once. This CDR3 is built from 15 residues. V trimming: 3 bases; J trimming: 2 bases; junction bases outside the gene matches: 2. The germline gives CDR1 SGHDN, CDR2 FVKESK. This sequence joins TRBV14 and TRBJ2-1; 9 bases map to TRBD2. The TCR was taken from a female donor with multiple sclerosis, enrolled in a pregnancy study. The sequencing here drew on CD8+ T cells from peripheral blood mononuclear cells, taken in the third trimester of pregnancy. CDR3: CASSHPSGTYNEQFF. The DNA for the CDR3 is TGTGCCAGCAGCCATCCTAGCGGGACCTACAATGAGCAGTTCTTC.